Listed below are T cell receptor beta chains from one sample, sequenced in a study of blood T cell repertoires in COVID-19. Assay used: immunoSEQ multiplex PCR; TCRdb lists only in-frame clones, some missing. This table holds 150,000 to 200,000 clones, approximately 80% found once. Sample: PBMCs or T cells enriched from blood (not recorded which). Receptor source: a woman aged 55-69 years who had recovered from COVID-19. Each CDR3 is given with its conserved first and last residue. The order of the fields is V gene, D gene, J gene, clone size, CDR3 protein. A D gene is named only where the DNA matches it firmly. Not every row has a clone size; where given, it reads once, few, many or a size class.

>TRBV15|TRBD2|TRBJ2-1|-
CATSRDYRLAGGPYNEQFF
>TRBV19|TRBD1|TRBJ1-2|-
CASTMGLTGVYGYTF
>TRBV27|TRBD1|TRBJ1-2|few
CASTRTGGRSGYTF
>TRBV12-3/TRBV12-4|-|TRBJ2-1|-
CASSLINEQFF
>TRBV9|-|TRBJ2-5|-
CASSARGETQYF
>TRBV19|TRBD1|TRBJ1-2|-
CASRSGTGGVKGYTF
>TRBV3-1/TRBV3-2|-|TRBJ1-3|-
CASSQDVGVTSGNTIYF
>TRBV5-1|TRBD1|TRBJ2-7|-
CASSGQGQQYF
>TRBV5-1|TRBD1|TRBJ2-1|-
CASSGGTGRYNEQFF
>TRBV19|-|TRBJ2-3|-
CASTLVLGSTDTQYF
>TRBV14|-|TRBJ2-1|-
CASSQRQSETPEPEQFF
>TRBV27|-|TRBJ2-1|-
CASNPKSSYNEQFF
>TRBV18|TRBD1|TRBJ1-3|-
CASSPGTESGNTIYF
>TRBV6-5|TRBD1|TRBJ1-2|-
CASSYGTDTTYGYTF
>TRBV29-1|-|TRBJ1-1|-
CSVSQGATEAFF
>TRBV7-3|TRBD1|TRBJ2-3|-
CASSLTGGYGDTQYF
>TRBV5-1|TRBD1|TRBJ2-7|-
CASSLGQGSDEQYF
>TRBV12-3/TRBV12-4|-|TRBJ1-1|once
CASSDSNTEAFF
>TRBV7-6|TRBD2|TRBJ2-3|-
CASSLKEQRGSLDADTQYF
>TRBV3-1/TRBV3-2|-|TRBJ1-4|-
CASSQGGGTNEKLFF
>TRBV10-2|-|TRBJ2-1|-
CATRQASSYNEQFF
>TRBV11-1|-|TRBJ1-4|-
CASSLNPGLNEKLFF
>TRBV12-3/TRBV12-4|-|TRBJ1-3|once
CASSLLTGNTIYF
>TRBV24-1|TRBD1|TRBJ2-5|-
CATSGDRGRETQYF
>TRBV7-9|-|TRBJ1-4|many
CASSPSTATNEKLFF
>TRBV5-1|-|TRBJ2-5|-
CASSSGTNDQETQYF
>TRBV4-1|-|TRBJ1-4|-
CASSQQAQGEKLFF
>TRBV21-1|-|TRBJ1-5|-
CASSQPRARSAGHQPQHF
>TRBV11-2|-|TRBJ2-7|many
CASSLLPGNYEQYF
>TRBV24-1|-|TRBJ2-1|-
CATSDPGTGEGQFF
>TRBV3-1/TRBV3-2|TRBD2|TRBJ2-5|-
CASRYSGGKETQYF
>TRBV7-2|TRBD2|TRBJ2-2|once
CASSFFRGGPSGELFF
>TRBV9|TRBD1|TRBJ1-6|once
CASSQGAPGNSPLHF
>TRBV27|-|TRBJ2-2|-
CASSLVTLPGELFF
>TRBV12-5|-|TRBJ1-3|-
CASAAGSGNTIYF
>TRBV30|TRBD2|TRBJ2-2|-
CAWSGGGPPGELFF
>TRBV5-5|TRBD1|TRBJ1-2|-
CASSPAGGPYGYTF
>TRBV13|TRBD2|TRBJ2-5|-
CASSLGVEAGGPYF
>TRBV30|-|TRBJ2-5|once
CAWKGDQETQYF